This T cell receptor beta chain was recovered during a study of neurological immune-mediated disorders. The time point is: longitudinal time-point 2. Between the trimmed V and J ends, which lost 4 bases and 7 bases, there was a span of 12 bases. The CDR3 is made up of 13 amino acids. Germline CDR1 and CDR2: SGHRS and YFSETQ. General study results and limits: While HTLV-1-associated myelopathy showed the greatest TCR clonal expansion, multiple sclerosis showed the least, falling below healthy controls.

TCRdb analysed the 5' RACE reads with MiXCR anew, one entry per CDR3 protein. The repertoire holds tens of thousands of distinct CDR3 sequences, with 5.8% as singletons. This clonotype was detected many times. Its antigen is currently unknown. The chain employs TRBV5-1 and TRBJ1-5, with D possibly TRBD1 on 5 matching bases. Specimen: PBMCs. The sequence was obtained from an older woman with multiple sclerosis. CDR3 residues: CASSPGGDQPQHF. DNA of the CDR3: TGCGCCAGCAGCCCGGGCGGGGACCAGCCCCAGCATTTT.